A selection of T cell receptor beta chains follows, all from one sample in a study of T-cell reconstitution after alpha-beta-depleted transplantation in children. MiXCR was run by TCRdb on the PCR reads, yielding one entry per CDR3 protein. The sample lists 300,000 or so distinct CDR3 sequences, around 9.6% occurring once. Specimen: PBMCs from the stem cell graft donor, collected from the stem cell graft. Receptor source: a human donor who donated a stem cell graft to a child with SCID. CDR3s leave out the opening cysteine and the closing phenylalanine or tryptophan. Rows may omit the clone size; those that give it use once, few, many or a size class.

j_call,clone_size,v_call,cdr3_aa
TRBJ2-7,NA,TRBV5-1,ASSLDGRGGIYEQY
TRBJ1-6,NA,TRBV11-2,ASSFEGTNSPLH
TRBJ2-5,few,TRBV5-1,ASSWDRGGETQY
TRBJ2-1,many,TRBV29-1,SVVSSGNEQF
TRBJ2-2,many,TRBV6-5,ASRYSYTGELF
TRBJ1-5,few,TRBV6-2/TRBV6-3,ASRGQGGNQPQH
TRBJ2-5,few,TRBV7-9,ASIVQGDGETQY
TRBJ2-3,NA,TRBV6-1,ASNGGRGTDTQY
TRBJ1-1,NA,TRBV10-3,AIRPDSTEAF
TRBJ2-3,NA,TRBV7-3,ASSPGGFTDTQY
TRBJ2-2,many,TRBV7-6,ASSLGVNTGELF
TRBJ1-6,NA,TRBV27,ASSLTGVGVYNSPLH
TRBJ2-1,few,TRBV11-2,ASSLAGQRSNEQF
TRBJ2-7,NA,TRBV20-1,SARGYPYEQY
TRBJ1-1,NA,TRBV28,ASSGPRGPKVDTEAF
TRBJ2-7,few,TRBV12-3/TRBV12-4,ASTPGQGLYEQY
TRBJ2-1,NA,TRBV12-3/TRBV12-4,ASGRVPYNEQF
TRBJ2-2,NA,TRBV18,ASSPLIKADTGELF
TRBJ2-1,many,TRBV7-6,ASSLPGPSSYNEQF
TRBJ1-6,NA,TRBV10-1,ASSVDSFSPLH
TRBJ1-2,many,TRBV7-9,ASRPGGSGYT
TRBJ2-3,NA,TRBV3-1,ASSQDLAATSTDTQY
TRBJ1-6,few,TRBV27,ASSFEATDSPLH
TRBJ1-5,many,TRBV27,ASSLFGDNQPQH
TRBJ2-3,NA,TRBV7-8,ASSLDRTGVFSTDTQY
TRBJ2-1,few,TRBV10-3,AISGADKGYNEQF
TRBJ1-5,NA,TRBV27,ASRPPPLRGNQPQH
TRBJ2-4,few,TRBV10-3,AISEGMSFGRY
TRBJ2-1,few,TRBV7-6,ASSSMTYNEQF
TRBJ1-6,NA,TRBV12-3/TRBV12-4,ASSLALGTENSPLH
TRBJ1-1,few,TRBV5-1,ASSPWTGRVNMNTEAF
TRBJ1-2,NA,TRBV6-5,ASSYLNRGESGYT
TRBJ1-1,few,TRBV5-1,ASSFPGQATEAF
TRBJ2-7,few,TRBV29-1,SVTPQGAYEQY
TRBJ2-3,NA,TRBV12-3/TRBV12-4,ASSPVTSSTDTQY
TRBJ2-3,NA,TRBV9,ASSGRRLAGGGTDTQY
TRBJ1-5,few,TRBV5-6,ASSPQGQGAQPQH
TRBJ2-5,few,TRBV12-3/TRBV12-4,ASSLGGGAQETQY
TRBJ2-1,NA,TRBV11-2,ASSLRVPGQGAVYNEQF
TRBJ2-7,few,TRBV9,ASSSHWDASSYEQY
TRBJ2-5,few,TRBV7-8,ASSLASGGGANLETQY
TRBJ2-1,many,TRBV29-1,SVEDRTREQF
TRBJ2-2,NA,TRBV29-1,SVGQGLYTGELF
TRBJ1-1,NA,TRBV7-9,ASSQTGGIEAF
TRBJ2-2,few,TRBV12-3/TRBV12-4,ASSFQGTGELF
TRBJ2-1,NA,TRBV2,ASSVRGAGYNEQF